The clone carrying this T cell receptor (beta chain) was detected ten times or more. The target antigen is unknown. Making the TCR beta libraries involved quantitative 5'-RACE with molecular barcodes. In TCRdb, the 5' RACE reads were re-called with MiXCR into one record per CDR3 protein. The sample contains fewer than 350,000 distinct CDR3 sequences, roughly 10% of which appear only once. The sample is drawn from a study of CD8 T cells in ankylosing spondylitis. Notes on the study in general: Researchers reportedly found disease-linked clones significantly enriched in matched ankylosing spondylitis synovial fluid. The authors found the disease-linked clones to be CD8+ and relatively rare in peripheral blood.

This CDR3 contains 14 residues. The germline CDR1 and CDR2 sequences are DFQATT and SNEGSKA (reference sequence). Trimming cost V 3 bases and J 5 bases, with 16 bases left between them. Sequencing input: blood, either unsorted or a sorted T cell fraction (not recorded which). This receptor was taken from a female donor with ankylosing spondylitis or in good health (not recorded which). The chain combines TRBV20-1 with TRBJ2-5; D gene ambiguous. This chain's CDR3 is CSASGPLGTETQYF. The CDR3 coding sequence is TGCAGTGCTAGCGGTCCCCTGGGAACGGAGACCCAGTACTTC.